Following are 12 T cell receptor beta chains from one sample sequenced in a study of T cells in narcolepsy. Sequenced by immunoSEQ multiplex PCR; TCRdb stores in-frame clones only, minus some. Altogether around 28,000 clones are present, about four fifths being singletons, with the ten largest covering around 0.85%. Sequencing was carried out using CD45RA- memory CD4+ T cells from PBMCs. The receptors originated from a human donor with narcolepsy.

This chain joins TRBV20-1 and TRBJ2-7; D is undetermined. The CDR3 spans 8 residues. Germline V lookup: CDR1 DFQATT, CDR2 SNEGSKA (reference sequence). Deletions cut 8 bases from V and 9 bases from J, with 8 bases between. The CDR3 DNA follows: TGCAGTCTCGATGGGCAGTACTTC. It encodes CSLDGQYF.

The V call is TRBV6-5, the J call TRBJ1-6; D uncertain. The CDR3 length is 14 residues. CDR1 and CDR2 (germline): MNHEY, SVGAGI. V lost 4 bases and J lost 7, with 11 bases in between. DNA of the CDR3: TGTGCCAGCAGTTCCGCCGGCCTGAATTCACCCCTCCACTTT. Its translation: CASSSAGLNSPLHF.

The chain is built from TRBV7-2 and TRBJ2-1; D unclear. CDR3 length equals 13 residues. Germline assignment: CDR1 SGHTA and CDR2 FQGNSA. Trimming cost V 7 bases and J 5 bases, with 12 bases left between them. The CDR3 bases are TGTGCCAGCACTCAAGGGCGGCACAATGAGCAGTTCTTC. Its translation: CASTQGRHNEQFF.

Comments on this clone: Other DNA sequences from this sample encode an identical CDR3 as well. V gene TRBV5-1 combines with J gene TRBJ1-2; 8 bases fit TRBD1. The CDR3 sequence is 13 residues long. CDR1 and CDR2 (germline): SGHRS, YFSETQ. The ends lost 5 bases at V and 4 bases at J; junction bases unmatched: 4. The CDR3 region has the DNA TGCGCCAGCAGTCCGGACAGGGTCTATGGCTACACCTTC. The encoded protein is CASSPDRVYGYTF.

The CDR3 DNA is TGTGCCAGCAGCGTAAGGCAGGGTGGGGGGACAGATACGCAGTATTTT. Translation: CASSVRQGGGTDTQYF. The chain carries TRBV9 and TRBJ2-3; D is possibly TRBD2 (6 bases). The CDR3 is made up of 16 amino acids. V lost 1 base, J lost 3 bases, and 15 bases lay in between. Germline lookup yields CDR1 SGDLS and CDR2 YYNGEE. Drawing the rest from reference TRBV9 and TRBJ2-3, the complete variable domain is DSGVTQTPKHLITATGQRVTLRCSPRSGDLSVYWYQQSLDQGLQFLIQYYNGEERAKGNILERFSAQQFPDLHSELNLSSLELGDSALYFCASSVRQGGGTDTQYFGPGTRLTVL.

The chain links TRBV6-1 to TRBJ2-3; no firm D call. This CDR3 spans 13 amino acids. V gave up 3 bases and J gave up 1 base, with 5 bases separating them. Germline lookup yields CDR1 MNHNS and CDR2 SASEGT. This chain's CDR3 is CASSEQGTDTQYF. In DNA, the CDR3 is TGTGCCAGCAGTGAGCAGGGCACAGATACGCAGTATTTT.

The rearrangement links TRBV5-1 to TRBJ1-1; TRBD1 agrees at 9 bases. Germline-derived CDR1 and CDR2 are SGHRS and YFSETQ. The V and J ends lost 0 bases and 7 bases, in that order; junction bases with no gene match: 7. This CDR3 spans 15 amino acids. For the CDR3, the DNA is TGCGCCAGCAGCTTGGTAGGGACAGGGAGGGATGAAGCTTTCTTT. Protein product: CASSLVGTGRDEAFF. Complete variable domain (other parts from reference TRBV5-1 and TRBJ1-1): KAGVTQTPRYLIKTRGQQVTLSCSPISGHRSVSWYQQTPGQGLQFLFEYFSETQRNKGNFPGRFSGRQFSNSRSEMNVSTLELGDSALYLCASSLVGTGRDEAFFGQGTRLTVV.

This chain links TRBV6-4 with TRBJ2-3; 9 bases line up with TRBD2. This CDR3 contains 17 residues. Per germline, CDR1 MRHNA and CDR2 SNTAGT. V lost 5 bases and J lost 2; bases outside the gene matches: 11. The CDR3 sequence: CASSLPAAGGVTDTQYF. The CDR3 DNA is TGTGCCAGCAGTCTCCCCGCGGCGGGAGGGGTCACAGATACGCAGTATTTT.

The chain couples TRBV6-5 to TRBJ1-5; TRBD1 is a possible D gene (5 bases). Germline CDR1 and CDR2: MNHEY and SVGAGI. CDR3 length equals 15 residues. V lost 7 bases and J lost 4, with 17 bases in between. The CDR3 DNA is TGTGCCAGCATTGCCCGAGGGGTGCCTAATCAGCCCCAGCATTTT. This codes for CASIARGVPNQPQHF.

The genes are TRBV12-5 and TRBJ2-7; 9 bases map to TRBD1. There are 14 residues in the CDR3. Germline lookup yields CDR1 LGHNT and CDR2 FRNRAP. V dropped 6 bases and J dropped 3; count of bases not matched to a gene: 6. CDR3 in amino acids: CASGPGQGGYEQYF. The DNA for the CDR3 is TGTGCTAGTGGGCCGGGACAGGGTGGCTACGAGCAGTACTTC.

The CDR3 DNA reads as TGTGCCAGCAGCTTAGTAGGGCGGGGGGGCACAGATACGCAGTATTTT. Amino acid sequence: CASSLVGRGGTDTQYF. This sequence joins TRBV7-2 and TRBJ2-3; 8 bases map to TRBD2. Germline-derived CDR1 and CDR2 are SGHTA and FQGNSA. Germline trimming cut 1 base from V and 1 base from J; bases unmatched to any gene: 4. The CDR3 loop spans 16 amino acids.

The CDR3 region is CASRPMAGELFF. The CDR3, as DNA: TGTGCCAGCAGACCGATGGCCGGGGAGCTGTTTTTT. V and J are TRBV2 and TRBJ2-2; D is unresolved. Trimming pared 6 bases from V and 6 bases from J, leaving 8 bases between. There are 12 residues in the CDR3. CDR1 SNHLY and CDR2 FYNNEI come from the germline V gene.